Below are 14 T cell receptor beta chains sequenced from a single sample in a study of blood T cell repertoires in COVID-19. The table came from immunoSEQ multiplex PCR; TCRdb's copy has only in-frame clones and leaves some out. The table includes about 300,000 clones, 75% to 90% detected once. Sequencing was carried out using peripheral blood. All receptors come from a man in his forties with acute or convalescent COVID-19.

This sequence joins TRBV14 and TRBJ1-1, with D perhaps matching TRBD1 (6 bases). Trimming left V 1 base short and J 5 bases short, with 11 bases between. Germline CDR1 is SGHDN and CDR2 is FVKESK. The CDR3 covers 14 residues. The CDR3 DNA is TGTGCCAGCAGCCAAGCCAGGGGACGGACTGAAGCTTTCTTT. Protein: CASSQARGRTEAFF.

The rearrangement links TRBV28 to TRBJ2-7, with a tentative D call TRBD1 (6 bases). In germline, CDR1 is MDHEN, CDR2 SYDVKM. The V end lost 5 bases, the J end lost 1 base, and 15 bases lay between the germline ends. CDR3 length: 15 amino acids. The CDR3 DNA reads TGTGCCAGCAGTACTACCGGGACATTATCCTACGAGCAGTACTTC. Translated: CASSTTGTLSYEQYF.

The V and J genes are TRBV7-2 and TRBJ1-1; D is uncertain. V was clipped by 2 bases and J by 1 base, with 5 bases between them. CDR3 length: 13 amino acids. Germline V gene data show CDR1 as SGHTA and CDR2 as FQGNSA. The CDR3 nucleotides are TGTGCCAGCAGCTTAAGACAGAACACTGAAGCTTTCTTT. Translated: CASSLRQNTEAFF.

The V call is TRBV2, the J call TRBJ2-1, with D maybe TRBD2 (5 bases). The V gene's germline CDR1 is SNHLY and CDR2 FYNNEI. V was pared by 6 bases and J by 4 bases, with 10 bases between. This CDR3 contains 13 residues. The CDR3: CASRERQYNEQFF. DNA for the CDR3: TGTGCCAGCAGAGAGCGGCAGTACAATGAGCAGTTCTTC.

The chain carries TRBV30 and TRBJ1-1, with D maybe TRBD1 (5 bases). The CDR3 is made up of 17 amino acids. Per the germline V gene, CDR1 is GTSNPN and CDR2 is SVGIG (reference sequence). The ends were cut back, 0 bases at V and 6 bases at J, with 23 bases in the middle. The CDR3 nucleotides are TGTGCCTGGAGTGTTCTGCGTCAGGGAATTGAGTGGGCTGAAGCTTTCTTT. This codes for CAWSVLRQGIEWAEAFF.

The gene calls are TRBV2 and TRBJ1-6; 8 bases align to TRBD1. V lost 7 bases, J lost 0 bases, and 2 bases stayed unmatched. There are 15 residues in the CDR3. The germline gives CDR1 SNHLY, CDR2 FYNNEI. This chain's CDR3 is CASKDRGSYNSPLHF. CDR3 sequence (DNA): TGTGCCAGCAAAGACAGGGGCTCCTATAATTCACCCCTCCACTTT.

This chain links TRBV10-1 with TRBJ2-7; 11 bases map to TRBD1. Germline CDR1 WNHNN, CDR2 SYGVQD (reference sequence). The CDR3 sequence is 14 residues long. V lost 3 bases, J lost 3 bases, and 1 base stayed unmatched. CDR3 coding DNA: TGCGCCAGCAGTGAAGGGACAGGGGGCTACGAGCAGTACTTC. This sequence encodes CASSEGTGGYEQYF.

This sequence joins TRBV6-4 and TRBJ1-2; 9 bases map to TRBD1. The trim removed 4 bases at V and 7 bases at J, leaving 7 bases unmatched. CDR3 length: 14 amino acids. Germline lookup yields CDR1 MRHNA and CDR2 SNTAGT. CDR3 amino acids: CASSVKQGATGYTF. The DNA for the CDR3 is TGTGCCAGCAGTGTGAAACAGGGGGCAACTGGCTACACCTTC.

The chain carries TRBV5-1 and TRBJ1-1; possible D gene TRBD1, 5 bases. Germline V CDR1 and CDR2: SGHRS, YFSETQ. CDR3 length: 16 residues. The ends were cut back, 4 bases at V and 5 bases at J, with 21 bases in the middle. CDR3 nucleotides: TGCGCCAGCAGCCCGGAGGTCGGGGGTGGCGCGACTGAAGCTTTCTTT. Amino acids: CASSPEVGGGATEAFF. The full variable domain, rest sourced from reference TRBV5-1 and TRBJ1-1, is KAGVTQTPRYLIKTRGQQVTLSCSPISGHRSVSWYQQTPGQGLQFLFEYFSETQRNKGNFPGRFSGRQFSNSRSEMNVSTLELGDSALYLCASSPEVGGGATEAFFGQGTRLTVV.

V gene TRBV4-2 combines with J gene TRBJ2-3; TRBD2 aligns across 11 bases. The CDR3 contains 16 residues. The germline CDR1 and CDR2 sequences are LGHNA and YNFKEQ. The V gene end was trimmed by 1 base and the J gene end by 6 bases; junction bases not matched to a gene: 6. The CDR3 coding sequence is TGTGCCAGCAGCCAAGCTAAGGCTAGCGGGGGGGATACGCAGTATTTT. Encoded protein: CASSQAKASGGDTQYF.

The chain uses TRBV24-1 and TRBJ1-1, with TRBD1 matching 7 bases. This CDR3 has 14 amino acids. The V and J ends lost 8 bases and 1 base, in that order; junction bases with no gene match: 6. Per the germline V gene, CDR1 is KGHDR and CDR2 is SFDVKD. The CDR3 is CATTRQGENTEAFF. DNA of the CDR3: TGTGCCACCACCCGACAGGGCGAGAACACTGAAGCTTTCTTT.

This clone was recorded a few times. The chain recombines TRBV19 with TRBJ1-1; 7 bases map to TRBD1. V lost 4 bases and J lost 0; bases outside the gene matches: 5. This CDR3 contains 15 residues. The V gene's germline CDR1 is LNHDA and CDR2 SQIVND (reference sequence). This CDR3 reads CASSRDRALNTEAFF. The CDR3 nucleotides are TGTGCCAGTAGTAGAGACAGGGCGCTGAACACTGAAGCTTTCTTT.

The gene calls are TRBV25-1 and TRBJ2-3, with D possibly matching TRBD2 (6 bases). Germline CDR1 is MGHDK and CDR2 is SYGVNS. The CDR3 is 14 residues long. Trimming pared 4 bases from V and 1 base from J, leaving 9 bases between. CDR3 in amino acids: CASSVPSGTDTQYF. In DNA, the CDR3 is TGTGCCAGCAGTGTTCCTAGCGGCACAGATACGCAGTATTTT.

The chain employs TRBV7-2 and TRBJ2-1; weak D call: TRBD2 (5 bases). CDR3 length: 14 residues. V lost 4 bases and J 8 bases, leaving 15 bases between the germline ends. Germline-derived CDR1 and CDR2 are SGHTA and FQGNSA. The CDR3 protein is CASSSGLQGDEQFF. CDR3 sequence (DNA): TGTGCCAGCAGCTCTGGACTCCAAGGTGATGAGCAGTTCTTC.